One and the same sample provided the 22 T cell receptor beta chains below, sequenced in a study of read filtering for tumor transcriptome and immune sequencing. The library was built from roughly 400 ng RNA with molecular barcoded adaptors for alpha/delta and beta/gamma chains. MiXCR, run by TCRdb on the reads, gives a single entry per CDR3 protein. This table has 57,000 or so distinct CDR3 sequences, roughly a fifth appearing once. The sample taken for sequencing was a population of CD138-negative cells sorted from bone marrow. Receptors were obtained from a donor at least 40 years old with multiple myeloma.

Many counts were recorded for this clonotype. The V call is TRBV5-6, the J call TRBJ1-1; D unresolved. The CDR3 has 14 amino acids. The germline gives CDR1 SGHDT, CDR2 YYEEEE. Trimming left V 1 base short and J 0 bases short, with 7 bases between. The CDR3 nucleotides are TGTGCCAGCAGCTTGTTGACTCTGAACACTGAAGCTTTCTTT. This translates into CASSLLTLNTEAFF.

In the case of this clonotype: At one end, the junction sequence differs from germline, possibly due to a read error. J is TRBJ2-1 and V is TRBV28; a weak D match, TRBD2 (7 bases). CDR1 and CDR2 from the germline V gene are MDHEN and SYDVKM. The CDR3 totals 15 residues. CDR3 sequence reads: CASLSGGASYSEQFF. The DNA for the CDR3 is TGTGCCAGCCTAAGTGGGGGGGCGTCCTACAGTGAGCAGTTCTTC.

This clonotype was found many times. The rearrangement links TRBV10-2 to TRBJ2-5, with D unresolved. V shed 0 bases and J shed 5 bases, with 4 bases lying between them. Germline values: CDR1 WSHSY, CDR2 SAAADI. This CDR3 is 12 amino acids long. The CDR3 bases are TGCGCCAGCAGTGAGTCTCCGGAGACCCAGTACTTC. Translation gives CASSESPETQYF.

This clonotype was recorded many times. This sequence joins TRBV5-1 and TRBJ1-1; D gene ambiguous. The CDR3 is made up of 13 amino acids. CDR1 SGHRS and CDR2 YFSETQ come from the germline V gene. Trimming cost V 4 bases and J 1 base, with 8 bases left between them. In DNA, the CDR3 is TGCGCCAGCAGCACAACCTCGAACACTGAAGCTTTCTTT. Translating it yields CASSTTSNTEAFF. The whole variable domain, filled in from reference TRBV5-1 and TRBJ1-1, reads KAGVTQTPRYLIKTRGQQVTLSCSPISGHRSVSWYQQTPGQGLQFLFEYFSETQRNKGNFPGRFSGRQFSNSRSEMNVSTLELGDSALYLCASSTTSNTEAFFGQGTRLTVV.

This clonotype has just a few counts. The chain couples TRBV20-1 to TRBJ2-2; a possible D gene is TRBD1 (5 bases). V lost 6 bases and J lost 4, with 15 bases in between. The CDR3 is 14 amino acids. The germline V gene encodes CDR1 DFQATT and CDR2 SNEGSKA (reference sequence). CDR3 sequence: CSATDSSGTGELFF. The CDR3 DNA follows: TGCAGTGCAACTGACAGTTCTGGCACCGGGGAGCTGTTTTTT.

The rearrangement uses TRBV28 and TRBJ2-2; perhaps TRBD2 as D (5 bases). The length of the CDR3 is 11 residues. CDR1 is MDHEN and CDR2 is SYDVKM in the germline V gene. The CDR3 DNA follows: TGTCGGAGCGGGAACACCGGGGAGCTGTTTTTT. It is translated as CRSGNTGELFF.

Only a few counts were recorded for this clonotype. The chain employs TRBV6-2 or TRBV6-3 and TRBJ1-5, with 9 bases aligning to TRBD1. CDR1 and CDR2 (germline): MNHEY, SVGEGT. Losses at the gene ends were 1 base for V and 4 bases for J; bases not matched to a gene: 8. The CDR3 contains 17 residues. The CDR3 coding sequence is TGTGCCAGCAGTTACTTGTTGCCGGGACAGGGTAATCAGCCCCAGCATTTT. Amino acids: CASSYLLPGQGNQPQHF.

About this clonotype itself: No conserved phenylalanine or tryptophan is present at the end of the CDR3, so a read error is the likely explanation. This rearrangement joins TRBV14 to TRBJ2-1; D is unresolved. The CDR3 contains 12 residues. Trimming shortened V by 4 bases and J by 8 bases, and 9 bases separated the two germline ends. Germline V gives CDR1 SGHDN, CDR2 FVKESK. CDR3 loop: CASSLALYEQFL. In DNA form, the CDR3 reads TGTGCCAGCAGCCTAGCTCTATATGAGCAGTTCCTC.

In its sample, this clonotype was seen a few times. V gene TRBV19 combines with J gene TRBJ2-3; D ambiguous. CDR1 is LNHDA and CDR2 is SQIVND in the germline V gene (reference sequence). The CDR3 spans 14 residues. The V end was cut by 4 bases, the J end by 0 bases, with 8 bases between. The CDR3 DNA sequence: TGTGCCAGTAGTAAATTGGCTAGCACAGATACGCAGTATTTT. This translates into CASSKLASTDTQYF.

This clonotype was seen repeatedly, ten times or more. This chain joins TRBV11-2 and TRBJ2-7; D is possibly TRBD2 (5 bases). This CDR3 region has 13 residues. Germline V lookup: CDR1 SGHAT, CDR2 FQNNGV. Deletions cut 4 bases from V and 3 bases from J, with 10 bases between. The CDR3 is CASSSPRVYEQYF. The CDR3 DNA reads as TGTGCCAGCAGCTCCCCGCGGGTCTACGAGCAGTACTTC.

The chain has TRBV6-6 and TRBJ2-7; no clear D gene. The V and J ends lost 8 bases and 0 bases respectively, with 20 bases between them. This CDR3 is built from 16 residues. From germline, CDR1 is MNHNY and CDR2 SVGAGI (reference sequence). The DNA of the CDR3 is TGTGCCAGCCTTCGGTCCAGCAGGACCAGCTCCTACGAGCAGTACTTC. Translation: CASLRSSRTSSYEQYF.

This clonotype has a count of ten or more. The chain combines TRBV20-1 with TRBJ2-7; weak D call: TRBD2 (5 bases). Germline V gene sequence: CDR1 DFQATT, CDR2 SNEGSKA (reference sequence). The V end was cut by 6 bases, the J end by 2 bases, with 11 bases between. The CDR3 spans 12 residues. The CDR3 protein is CSASSEPYEQYF. The CDR3 nucleotides are TGCAGTGCGAGTAGCGAGCCCTACGAGCAGTACTTC.

This chain uses TRBV7-3 with TRBJ2-2; 8 bases align to TRBD2. This CDR3 region has 17 residues. V was pared by 1 base and J by 7 bases, with 11 bases of the junction left unmatched. Germline CDR1 is SGHTA and CDR2 is FQGTGA. The CDR3 DNA reads TGTGCCAGCAGCTTAAGCCGAGCGGGAGTCGTTGGCGGGGAGCTGTTTTTT. Translated, it gives CASSLSRAGVVGGELFF.

The table lists this clonotype with many counts. The J gene is TRBJ1-1, the V gene TRBV2, with D possibly being TRBD1 (5 bases). The CDR3 covers 13 residues. CDR1 SNHLY and CDR2 FYNNEI come from the germline V gene. With 8 bases removed from V and 10 bases from J, the gap between germline ends came to 20 bases. The CDR3 region has the DNA TGTGCCAGCTATGTGATTCGAGGGGTGGCAGCTTTCTTT. Amino acid sequence: CASYVIRGVAAFF.

In its sample, this clonotype was seen many times. This rearrangement joins TRBV9 to TRBJ2-1; D perhaps matches TRBD2 (6 bases). V gave up 4 bases and J gave up 8 bases, with 19 bases separating them. CDR1 is SGDLS and CDR2 is YYNGEE in the germline V gene. There are 15 residues in the CDR3. In DNA, the CDR3 is TGTGCCAGCAGCTCCCAAGCGGGCCCCCTCGATGAGCAGTTCTTC. It encodes CASSSQAGPLDEQFF.

At least ten counts were recorded for this clonotype. This chain links TRBV11-2 with TRBJ1-1, with D perhaps matching TRBD1 (5 bases). The CDR3 is 13 residues long. Trimming shortened V by 6 bases and J by 6 bases, and 14 bases separated the two germline ends. Germline V gives CDR1 SGHAT, CDR2 FQNNGV. The CDR3 loop is CASSLNDRSEAFF. As DNA, the CDR3 is TGTGCCAGCAGTCTAAACGACAGATCTGAAGCTTTCTTT.

V gene TRBV5-6 combines with J gene TRBJ1-1; TRBD1 matches at 8 bases. The V gene end was trimmed by 4 bases and the J gene end by 0 bases; junction bases not matched to a gene: 5. CDR1 SGHDT and CDR2 YYEEEE come from the germline V gene. The CDR3 is 15 amino acids. This CDR3 reads CASSGKTGVNTEAFF. The CDR3 bases are TGTGCCAGCAGCGGAAAGACAGGGGTGAACACTGAAGCTTTCTTT. Filled out from reference TRBV5-6 and TRBJ1-1, the complete variable domain reads DAGVTQSPTHLIKTRGQQVTLRCSPKSGHDTVSWYQQALGQGPQFIFQYYEEEERQRGNFPDRFSGHQFPNYSSELNVNALLLGDSALYLCASSGKTGVNTEAFFGQGTRLTVV.

This clonotype was counted a few times. A read error is possible here, since a much larger clone lies one base away. The chain carries TRBV7-3 and TRBJ2-5; TRBD2 matches 7 bases. The germline V gene has CDR1 SGHTA and CDR2 FQGTGA. The CDR3 is made up of 13 amino acids. Here the CDR3 reads CASSSGLEEAQYF. CDR3 nucleotides: TGTGCCAGCAGCTCCGGACTAGAAGAGGCCCAGTACTTC.

This clonotype was counted ten times or more. The chain joins TRBV4-2 to TRBJ1-2; no definite D call. CDR3 length: 13 residues. The V and J ends lost 0 bases and 7 bases respectively, with 9 bases between them. The germline V gene has CDR1 LGHNA and CDR2 YNFKEQ. CDR3 nucleotides: TGTGCCAGCAGCCAAGACGGGCCGGTTGGCTACACCTTC. This sequence encodes CASSQDGPVGYTF.

This clonotype was seen at least ten times. The chain combines TRBV7-2 with TRBJ2-2, with 11 positions matching TRBD2. Germline loops: CDR1 SGHTA, CDR2 FQGNSA. V was pared by 5 bases and J by 4 bases, with 6 bases of the junction left unmatched. CDR3 length equals 16 residues. CDR3 loop: CASSVLAGVGTGELFF. The DNA for the CDR3 is TGTGCCAGCAGCGTACTAGCGGGAGTTGGCACCGGGGAGCTGTTTTTT.

This clonotype showed up many times. The gene calls are TRBV19 and TRBJ2-6; no reliable D call. V was pared by 7 bases and J by 2 bases, with 12 bases between. CDR3 length: 15 amino acids. The V gene's germline CDR1 is LNHDA and CDR2 SQIVND (reference sequence). The CDR3 DNA reads as TGTGCCAGTAAATCATCTAATGCTGGGGCCAACGTCCTGACTTTC. Protein sequence: CASKSSNAGANVLTF.

This clonotype was seen repeatedly, ten times or more. The chain carries TRBV29-1 and TRBJ2-2; D unclear. The CDR3 totals 14 residues. CDR1 and CDR2 from the germline V gene are SQVTM and ANQGSEA. Trimming cost V 4 bases and J 1 base, with 10 bases left between them. The CDR3 nucleotides are TGCAGCGTTGGTGTCAGCAAGAACACCGGGGAGCTGTTTTTT. Residues: CSVGVSKNTGELFF.